This T cell receptor (beta chain) was retrieved from a study of shared clonotypes between healthy human individuals. With respect to this clone: What it binds is not known.

The CDR3 sequence is 14 residues long. Germline loops: CDR1 KGHSH, CDR2 LQKENI. V was trimmed by 0 bases and J by 4 bases, leaving 9 bases between them. Splitting the CD4+ cells yielded a CD45RA+ naive subset and a CD45RA-negative memory subset. Study-level points and caveats: Generation probabilities of non-shared clonotypes were lower (relative to those shared by all four donors).

The repertoire was sequenced with immunoSEQ multiplex PCR; TCRdb's copy has only in-frame clones and lacks some. The sample has 500,000 to 550,000 clones; 90% to 96% are singletons. The rearrangement links TRBV18 to TRBJ2-5; D is perhaps TRBD1 or TRBD2 (5 bases each). The sample consisted of naive CD4+ T cells sorted from blood. Specified subset: CD45RA+ positively selected. The receptor's source is a woman younger than 45 in good health. CDR3 in DNA: TGTGCCAGCTCACCACCCGAGGGGCTAGAGACCCAGTACTTC. It codes for CASSPPEGLETQYF.